Presented here are 22 T cell receptor beta chains from one specimen sequenced in a study of T cells in Graves' hyperthyroidism and ophthalmopathy. Amplification yielded TCR beta CDR3 regions, with RNA transcripts as the source. Researchers ran a first-round RT-PCR on the TCR CDR3 using the HTBI primer set. TCRdb ran MiXCR on the multiplex PCR reads and lists one entry per CDR3 protein. Of nearly 750,000 distinct CDR3 sequences listed, just over 35% are singletons. Sequencing used blood. The receptors originated from a woman aged 40 to 50 with Graves' hyperthyroidism.

About this clonotype: A read error may be the cause here, since a much bigger clone is one base away. CDR3 sequence reads: CASSLGPGAGYEQYF. Here the CDR3 DNA reads TGTGCCAGCAGCTTGGGACCGGGGGCAGGCTACGAGCAGTACTTC. The rearrangement joins TRBV7-2 to TRBJ2-7; either TRBD1 or TRBD2 may supply D (6 bases each). V gave up 3 bases and J gave up 3 bases, with 15 bases separating them. This CDR3 contains 15 residues. Germline loops: CDR1 SGHTA, CDR2 FQGNSA.

Turning to this clonotype: Since no conserved phenylalanine or tryptophan closes the CDR3, a read error is the likely cause. The V call is TRBV6-1, the J call TRBJ1-1; D unclear. The CDR3 sequence is 12 residues long. Trimming shortened V by 4 bases and J by 8 bases, and 11 bases separated the two germline ends. Germline lookup yields CDR1 MNHNS and CDR2 SASEGT. For the CDR3, the DNA is TGTGCCAGCAGTGCCGGTTACGGGGAAGCTTTCCTT. Protein product: CASSAGYGEAFL.

This clonotype was seen repeatedly, ten times or more. The chain links TRBV4-2 to TRBJ2-5, with D uncertain. Trimming took off 1 base at V and 5 bases at J, with 8 bases between the two ends. This CDR3 region has 13 residues. Per the germline V gene, CDR1 is LGHNA and CDR2 is YNFKEQ. The CDR3 protein is CASSQGRKETQYF. In nucleotides, the CDR3 is TGTGCCAGCAGCCAAGGACGGAAGGAGACCCAGTACTTC.

V gene TRBV2 combines with J gene TRBJ2-5, with 10 nucleotides matching TRBD1. Germline V gene sequence: CDR1 SNHLY, CDR2 FYNNEI. The CDR3 has 17 residues. Germline trimming cut 8 bases from V and 5 bases from J; bases unmatched to any gene: 17. CDR3 amino acids: CASRTPLRDRGVETQYF. The DNA of the CDR3 is TGTGCCAGCCGCACCCCTCTCCGGGACAGGGGAGTGGAGACCCAGTACTTC.

The chain is built from TRBV9 and TRBJ1-4; D not certain. CDR3 length: 15 residues. Germline V CDR1 and CDR2: SGDLS, YYNGEE. Trimming left V 4 bases short and J 0 bases short, with 10 bases between. Here the CDR3 reads CASSPSGATNEKLFF. CDR3 sequence (DNA): TGTGCCAGCAGCCCGAGTGGTGCAACTAATGAAAAACTGTTTTTT.

At least ten counts were recorded for this clonotype. This rearrangement joins TRBV15 to TRBJ1-2, with TRBD1 matching 10 bases. Germline V lookup: CDR1 LNHNV, CDR2 YYDKDF (reference sequence). The J segment lost 3 bases and the V segment lost 1 base, leaving 2 bases of the junction unmatched. The CDR3 has 15 residues. CDR3 sequence reads: CATSRAGTGDYGYTF. As DNA, the CDR3 is TGTGCCACCAGCAGAGCCGGGACAGGGGACTATGGCTACACCTTC. The full variable domain, in which reference TRBV15 and TRBJ1-2 provide the parts outside the CDR3, is DAMVIQNPRYQVTQFGKPVTLSCSQTLNHNVMYWYQQKSSQAPKLLFHYYDKDFNNEADTPDNFQSRRPNTSFCFLDIRSPGLGDTAMYLCATSRAGTGDYGYTFGSGTRLTVV.

This clonotype was detected only a few times. This chain links TRBV6-5 with TRBJ2-7; TRBD1 agrees at 7 bases. The junction had 10 bases not matched to a gene; V was cut back by 7 bases and J by 1 base. Germline values: CDR1 MNHEY, CDR2 SVGAGI. The length of the CDR3 is 15 residues. DNA of the CDR3: TGTGCCAGCAACAGGGGACGGCTCGCGTCCTACGAGCAGTACTTC. Protein: CASNRGRLASYEQYF.

On this clonotype itself: A much larger clonotype is one base distant, so this may be a read error. The chain combines TRBV7-2 with TRBJ2-5, with 8 bases that match TRBD2. This CDR3 has 15 amino acids. Germline V gene lookup returns CDR1 SGHTA and CDR2 FQGNSA. V was clipped by 4 bases and J by 3 bases; unmatched bases: 7. This chain's CDR3 is CTSSYGERGKETQYF. CDR3 DNA: TGTACCAGCAGCTACGGCGAGCGGGGGAAAGAGACCCAGTACTTC.

This clonotype was counted at least ten times. J is TRBJ1-4 and V is TRBV20-1; TRBD1 agrees at 8 bases. Germline CDR1 and CDR2: DFQATT and SNEGSKA (reference sequence). V lost 3 bases, J lost 7 bases, and 4 bases stayed unmatched. This CDR3 has 13 residues. This chain's CDR3 is CSASGQGGEKLFF. CDR3 nucleotide sequence: TGCAGTGCTAGTGGACAGGGCGGTGAAAAACTGTTTTTT.

The chain has TRBV12-3 or TRBV12-4 and TRBJ1-1, with a weak D call TRBD1 (5 bases). Trimming removed 3 bases from V and 1 base from J, with 12 bases in between. CDR3 length: 15 residues. The CDR3 sequence is CASSFGQGGNTEAFF. CDR3 sequence (DNA): TGTGCCAGCAGTTTCGGGCAGGGAGGGAACACTGAAGCTTTCTTT.

There are many counts of this clonotype. The chain uses TRBV9 and TRBJ2-7; D gene unclear. Germline V gives CDR1 SGDLS, CDR2 YYNGEE. V dropped 0 bases and J dropped 0 bases, with 7 bases sitting between them. The length of the CDR3 is 14 residues. This CDR3 reads CASSVGPASYEQYF. As DNA, the CDR3 is TGTGCCAGCAGCGTAGGCCCAGCCTCCTACGAGCAGTACTTC.

This chain joins TRBV7-2 and TRBJ2-7; 8 nucleotides agree with TRBD1. The germline V gene encodes CDR1 SGHTA and CDR2 FQGNSA. The CDR3 runs 16 residues. V shed 5 bases and J 0 bases; nucleotides not matched to a gene: 9. CDR3 region: CASSVGGGTGSYEQYF. CDR3 DNA: TGTGCCAGCAGCGTTGGTGGCGGGACAGGCTCCTACGAGCAGTACTTC. Filled out from reference TRBV7-2 and TRBJ2-7, the complete variable domain reads GAGVSQSPSNKVTEKGKDVELRCDPISGHTALYWYRQSLGQGLEFLIYFQGNSAPDKSGLPSDRFSAERTGGSVSTLTIQRTQQEDSAVYLCASSVGGGTGSYEQYFGPGTRLTVT.

This clonotype appeared a single time. The V call is TRBV13, the J call TRBJ1-2, with D uncertain. Germline assignment: CDR1 PRHDT and CDR2 FYEKMQ (reference sequence). Between the trimmed V and J ends, which lost 6 bases and 5 bases, there was a span of 16 bases. The CDR3 extends over 14 amino acids. The CDR3 loop is CASRQSGSGYGYTF. In DNA form, the CDR3 reads TGTGCCAGCAGACAATCCGGGTCTGGGTATGGCTACACCTTC.

At least ten counts were recorded for this clonotype. The rearrangement links TRBV20-1 to TRBJ1-1; D gene unclear. The CDR3 runs 11 residues. Per the germline V gene, CDR1 is DFQATT and CDR2 is SNEGSKA (reference sequence). Trimming took 3 bases from V and 6 from J, leaving 8 bases between them. CDR3 residues: CSASPGAEAFF. CDR3 coding DNA: TGCAGTGCTAGTCCGGGCGCTGAAGCTTTCTTT.

This clonotype was seen a few times. The rearrangement joins TRBV19 to TRBJ1-2; tentatively, D is TRBD1 (5 bases). Trimming removed 5 bases from V and 0 bases from J, with 16 bases in between. The germline gives CDR1 LNHDA, CDR2 SQIVND (reference sequence). This CDR3 contains 16 residues. The CDR3 sequence: CASSPLTAGANYGYTF. The CDR3 region has the DNA TGTGCCAGTAGTCCTTTGACAGCTGGAGCTAACTATGGCTACACCTTC.

As to this clonotype: Being one base from a much bigger clone, this may be a read error. The chain combines TRBV2 with TRBJ1-4, with TRBD1 as a possible D gene (6 bases). The CDR3 sequence is 13 residues long. Per germline, CDR1 SNHLY and CDR2 FYNNEI. CDR3 in amino acids: CASTQDRNERLFF. DNA of the CDR3: TGTGCCAGCACCCAAGACAGGAATGAAAGACTGTTTTTT. The variable domain in full, with the rest retrieved from reference TRBV2 and TRBJ1-4, is EPEVTQTPSHQVTQMGQEVILRCVPISNHLYFYWYRQILGQKVEFLVSFYNNEISEKSEIFDDQFSVERPDGSNFTLKIRSTKLEDSAMYFCASTQDRNERLFFGSGTQLSVL.

The V and J genes are TRBV29-1 and TRBJ1-2; a weak D match, TRBD1 (5 bases). Germline V lookup: CDR1 SQVTM, CDR2 ANQGSEA. The V end was cut by 4 bases, the J end by 8 bases, with 11 bases between. There are 11 residues in the CDR3. The CDR3: CSVARDGGYTF. CDR3 in DNA: TGCAGCGTTGCTCGGGACGGGGGCTACACCTTC.

About this clonotype: The germline gene is not matched at one end of the junction; a read error may be the cause. The chain links TRBV7-2 to TRBJ1-6, with a tentative D call TRBD1 (5 bases). Germline V gene data show CDR1 as SGHTA and CDR2 as FQGNSA. The CDR3 sequence is 16 residues long. The CDR3 nucleotides read TGCGCCAGCAGCCAAGAAGGCGGGGCCCCCAATTCACCCCTCCACTTT. Its translation: CASSQEGGAPNSPLHF.

DNA of the CDR3: TGTGCCAGCAGCCCGTACAGGGTCCCCACCGGGGAGCTGTTTTTT. Translation: CASSPYRVPTGELFF. The chain joins TRBV14 to TRBJ2-2, with D perhaps matching TRBD1 (6 bases). The CDR3 spans 15 residues. CDR1 is SGHDN and CDR2 is FVKESK in the germline V gene. V lost 4 bases and J lost 4, with 13 bases in between.

This clonotype has just a few counts. The chain has TRBV10-3 and TRBJ2-3, with D hard to call. The CDR3 has 15 amino acids. Germline values: CDR1 ENHRY, CDR2 SYGVKD. Trimming removed 0 bases from V and 4 bases from J, with 11 bases in between. The CDR3 DNA follows: TGTGCCATCAGTGAGTCGATTTCCGTGGCAGATACGCAGTATTTT. This sequence encodes CAISESISVADTQYF.

This clonotype was recorded a few times. The chain joins TRBV20-1 to TRBJ2-7; TRBD2 matches at 10 bases. Germline V CDR1 and CDR2: DFQATT, SNEGSKA (reference sequence). Trimming at V came to 6 bases and at J to 7 bases, leaving 18 bases not matched to a gene. The CDR3 is 16 amino acids. The CDR3 bases are TGCAGTGCCTTCCCGGTTAGCGGGGGGTTTCCTGGGGAGCAGTACTTC. Translation gives CSAFPVSGGFPGEQYF.

This rearrangement joins TRBV12-3 or TRBV12-4 to TRBJ2-7; perhaps TRBD2 as D (6 bases). The CDR3 has 15 amino acids. Trimming took 3 bases from V and 2 from J, leaving 14 bases between them. The CDR3 DNA follows: TGTGCCAGCAGTTTTTGGCGGGAAGGCACCTACGAGCAGTACTTC. Protein product: CASSFWREGTYEQYF.